The 12 T cell receptor beta chains presented below share a single source sample, sequenced in a study of PD-1 blockade in classical Hodgkin lymphoma. Noted time point: cycle 4 day 1 (C4D1), after less than 7 weeks of nivolumab. Autologous stem cell transplantation was followed by relapse in every patient, and brentuximab vedotin exposure varied. With magnetic negative selection, CD4+ T cells were purified from PBMCs that had been thawed. Sequencing used immunoSEQ multiplex PCR; TCRdb keeps in-frame clones, though not all of them. The profile shows tens of thousands of clones, 70% to 85% of them singletons. The sequenced sample was CD4+ T cells from blood, obtained before the fourth cycle of nivolumab. Every receptor here comes from a human donor with classical Hodgkin lymphoma.

This clone was picked up a small number of times. This chain connects TRBV11-2 to TRBJ2-5, with D maybe TRBD2 (6 bases). Germline CDR1 SGHAT, CDR2 FQNNGV. Trimming left V 2 bases short and J 1 base short, with 11 bases between. The CDR3 runs 15 residues. CDR3 nucleotides: TGTGCCAGCAGCTTATCCGGGAGTAGCCAAGAGACCCAGTACTTC. Amino acid sequence: CASSLSGSSQETQYF.

CDR3 in DNA: TGCAGCGCCGCGATGAACAGGGGCCCCTATGGCTACACCTTC. Protein: CSAAMNRGPYGYTF. The V gene is TRBV29-1, the J gene TRBJ1-2; the match to TRBD1 covers 7 bases. The V segment lost 7 bases and the J segment 4 bases; nucleotides outside the gene matches: 12. The germline gives CDR1 SQVTM, CDR2 ANQGSEA. This CDR3 spans 14 amino acids.

For the CDR3, the DNA is TGCGCCAGCAAAAGAGGTGAACGGGACAGGCCCTACAATGAGCAGTTCTTC. This sequence encodes CASKRGERDRPYNEQFF. The rearrangement joins TRBV10-1 to TRBJ2-1; 8 bases fit TRBD1. V shed 7 bases, J shed 2 bases, and the junction held 13 bases outside the gene matches. There are 17 residues in the CDR3. Germline V lookup: CDR1 WNHNN, CDR2 SYGVQD (reference sequence).

V usage is TRBV5-1 and J usage is TRBJ2-2, with 7 bases identical to TRBD1. CDR1 SGHRS and CDR2 YFSETQ come from the germline V gene. This CDR3 contains 14 residues. V gave up 6 bases and J gave up 2 bases; unmatched junction bases: 4. The CDR3 bases are TGCGCCAGCACTTCAGGGGGTAACACCGGGGAGCTGTTTTTT. It yields the protein CASTSGGNTGELFF.

This chain connects TRBV4-3 to TRBJ1-2; D possibly corresponds to TRBD1 (6 bases). The CDR3 is 15 amino acids. The V and J ends lost 1 base and 3 bases respectively, with 12 bases between them. Germline V gene sequence: CDR1 LGHNA, CDR2 YSLEER. The CDR3 is CASSQGGAGDYGYTF. CDR3 DNA: TGCGCCAGCAGCCAAGGAGGGGCAGGGGACTATGGCTACACCTTC.

J is TRBJ2-1 and V is TRBV28; D gene unclear. CDR3 size: 13 residues. Germline V lookup: CDR1 MDHEN, CDR2 SYDVKM. V lost 4 bases to trimming and J lost 7 bases, with 11 bases between them. This chain's CDR3 is CASSSQGSNEQFF. CDR3 coding DNA: TGTGCCAGCAGTTCCCAAGGTTCTAATGAGCAGTTCTTC. Drawing the rest from reference TRBV28 and TRBJ2-1, the complete variable domain is DVKVTQSSRYLVKRTGEKVFLECVQDMDHENMFWYRQDPGLGLRLIYFSYDVKMKEKGDIPEGYSVSREKKERFSLILESASTNQTSMYLCASSSQGSNEQFFGPGTRLTVL.

Only one count was recorded for this clone. This chain links TRBV6-6 with TRBJ1-5; D might be TRBD1 (5 bases). V dropped 1 base and J dropped 2 bases, with 12 bases sitting between them. The CDR3 runs to 16 residues. The V gene's germline CDR1 is MNHNY and CDR2 SVGAGI (reference sequence). CDR3 loop: CASSYWRGEGNQPQHF. DNA of the CDR3: TGTGCCAGCAGTTACTGGAGGGGAGAAGGCAATCAGCCCCAGCATTTT.

The V gene is TRBV6-6, the J gene TRBJ2-5, with D possibly being TRBD1 or TRBD2 (5 bases each). Trimming removed 6 bases at V and 9 bases at J, with 17 bases between. The CDR3 runs to 13 residues. The germline V gene has CDR1 MNHNY and CDR2 SVGAGI (reference sequence). The CDR3 DNA follows: TGTGCCAGCAGGGCCGGGACGGGCGCGCCCCAGTACTTC. This translates into CASRAGTGAPQYF.

This clone was counted only a few times. The chain joins TRBV7-9 to TRBJ1-2, with D possibly matching TRBD1 (5 bases). CDR1 is SEHNR and CDR2 is FQNEAQ in the germline V gene (reference sequence). CDR3 length: 14 amino acids. Trimming took off 5 bases at V and 7 bases at J, with 17 bases between the two ends. CDR3 region: CASSRGLTTGGYTF. Here the CDR3 DNA reads TGTGCCAGCAGCAGGGGACTGACGACTGGTGGCTACACCTTC.

CDR3 DNA: TGTGCCAGCAGCGTAGGCCCTTCACTAGCGGGGGGCCTCAGGGATGAGCAGTTCTTC. The encoded protein is CASSVGPSLAGGLRDEQFF. The chain uses TRBV9 and TRBJ2-1; TRBD2 matches 12 bases. CDR3 length: 19 residues. Germline V gives CDR1 SGDLS, CDR2 YYNGEE. V shed 0 bases and J 8 bases; nucleotides not matched to a gene: 15.

The chain is built from TRBV23-1 and TRBJ1-1, with 10 bases aligning to TRBD1. TRBV23-1 is known as an ORF, though its function is uncertain. The trim removed 3 bases at V and 3 bases at J, leaving 10 bases unmatched. CDR3 size: 17 residues. CDR3 coding DNA: TGCGCCAGCAGTCAGCCCGGGACAGGGGATTGGTACACTGAAGCTTTCTTT. Translating gives CASSQPGTGDWYTEAFF.

This clone was detected only a few times. This chain connects TRBV19 to TRBJ1-1, with a tentative D call TRBD1 (5 bases). The length of the CDR3 is 12 residues. CDR1 LNHDA and CDR2 SQIVND come from the germline V gene (reference sequence). V was clipped by 7 bases and J by 4 bases, with 10 bases between them. CDR3 amino acids: CASKGGTTEAFF. The DNA of the CDR3 is TGTGCCAGTAAGGGTGGGACCACTGAAGCTTTCTTT.